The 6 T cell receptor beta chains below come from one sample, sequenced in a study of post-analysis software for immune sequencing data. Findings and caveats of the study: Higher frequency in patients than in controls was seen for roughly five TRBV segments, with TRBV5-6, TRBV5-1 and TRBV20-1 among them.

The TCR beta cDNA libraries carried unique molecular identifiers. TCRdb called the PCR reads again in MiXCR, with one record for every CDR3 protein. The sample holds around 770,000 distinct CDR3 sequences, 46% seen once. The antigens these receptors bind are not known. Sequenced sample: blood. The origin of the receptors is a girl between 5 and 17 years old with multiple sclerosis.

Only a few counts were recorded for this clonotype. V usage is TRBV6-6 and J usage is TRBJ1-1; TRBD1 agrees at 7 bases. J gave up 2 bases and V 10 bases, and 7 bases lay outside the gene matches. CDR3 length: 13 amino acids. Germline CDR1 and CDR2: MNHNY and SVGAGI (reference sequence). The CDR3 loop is CAMQKGGNTEAFF. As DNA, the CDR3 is TGTGCCATGCAAAAAGGGGGCAACACTGAAGCTTTCTTT.

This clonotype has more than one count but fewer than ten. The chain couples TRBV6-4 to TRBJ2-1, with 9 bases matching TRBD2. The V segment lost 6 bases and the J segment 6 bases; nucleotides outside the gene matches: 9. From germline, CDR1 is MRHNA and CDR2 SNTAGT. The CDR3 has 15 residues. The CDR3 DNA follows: TGTGCCAGCAGCCCTATAGCGGGAGTGTCCAATGAGCAGTTCTTC. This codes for CASSPIAGVSNEQFF.

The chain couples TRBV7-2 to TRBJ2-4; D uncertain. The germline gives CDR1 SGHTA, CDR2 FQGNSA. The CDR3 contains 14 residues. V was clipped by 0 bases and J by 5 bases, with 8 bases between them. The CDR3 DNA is TGTGCCAGCAGCTTAGCGGGCAGAGAAAACATTCAGTACTTC. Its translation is CASSLAGRENIQYF.

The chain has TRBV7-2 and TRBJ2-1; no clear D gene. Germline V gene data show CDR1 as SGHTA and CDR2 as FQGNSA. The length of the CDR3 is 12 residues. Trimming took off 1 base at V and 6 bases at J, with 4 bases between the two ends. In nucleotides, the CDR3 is TGTGCCAGCAGCTTAGATTTCAATGAGCAGTTCTTC. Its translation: CASSLDFNEQFF. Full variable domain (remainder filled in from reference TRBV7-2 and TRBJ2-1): GAGVSQSPSNKVTEKGKDVELRCDPISGHTALYWYRQSLGQGLEFLIYFQGNSAPDKSGLPSDRFSAERTGGSVSTLTIQRTQQEDSAVYLCASSLDFNEQFFGPGTRLTVL.

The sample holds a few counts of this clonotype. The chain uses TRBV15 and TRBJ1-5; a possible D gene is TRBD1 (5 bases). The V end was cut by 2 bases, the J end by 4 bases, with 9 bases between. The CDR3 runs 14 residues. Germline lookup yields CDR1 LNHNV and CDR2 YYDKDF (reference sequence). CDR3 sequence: CATSRPRGNQPQHF. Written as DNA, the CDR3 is TGTGCCACCAGCAGACCACGGGGGAATCAGCCCCAGCATTTT.

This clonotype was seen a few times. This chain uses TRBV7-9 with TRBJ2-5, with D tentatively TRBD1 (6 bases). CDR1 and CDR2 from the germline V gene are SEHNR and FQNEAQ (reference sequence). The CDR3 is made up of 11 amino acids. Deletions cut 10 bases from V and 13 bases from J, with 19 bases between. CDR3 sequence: CAIPGARDTYF. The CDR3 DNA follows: TGTGCCATCCCCGGGGCTCGGGACACGTACTTC. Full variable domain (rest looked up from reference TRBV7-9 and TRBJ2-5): DTGVSQNPRHKITKRGQNVTFRCDPISEHNRLYWYRQTLGQGPEFLTYFQNEAQLEKSRLLSDRFSAERPKGSFSTLEIQRTEQGDSAMYLCAIPGARDTYFGPGTRLLVL.